Shown below are 30 T cell receptor beta chains from a single sample sequenced in a study of blood T cells in healthy people across ages. PCR was performed a second time for roughly 7 to 12 cycles using a sample-barcoded 5' primer and a J-beta primer mix. TCRdb itself ran the 5' RACE reads through MiXCR, one entry per CDR3 protein. In the table there are 650,000 to 800,000 distinct CDR3 sequences, around 52% of which are singletons. What was sequenced was blood. Source of these receptors: a woman aged 80 or older in good health.

Note on this clonotype: This may be a read error, as it is one base from a much larger clone. The chain couples TRBV20-1 to TRBJ2-3; D uncertain. Germline V gives CDR1 DFQATT, CDR2 SNEGSKA (reference sequence). V was trimmed by 3 bases and J by 2 bases, leaving 9 bases between them. There are 13 residues in the CDR3. CDR3 loop: CSASAANTDTQYF. The CDR3, as DNA: TGCAGTGCTAGTGCCGCGAACACAGATACGCAGTATTTT.

This clonotype was seen a few times. This chain links TRBV3-1 with TRBJ1-5; D is unclear. The CDR3 spans 13 residues. V was pared by 4 bases and J by 7 bases, with 11 bases between. Germline values: CDR1 LGHDT, CDR2 YNNKEL (reference sequence). The CDR3 DNA sequence: TGTGCCAGCAGCCGGTTGGTGGGGCAGCCCCAGCATTTT. It translates to CASSRLVGQPQHF.

This clonotype was counted only a few times. V and J are TRBV20-1 and TRBJ1-6, with TRBD1 as a possible D gene (5 bases). The germline V gene has CDR1 DFQATT and CDR2 SNEGSKA (reference sequence). The V end was cut by 3 bases, the J end by 10 bases, with 19 bases between. The CDR3 is made up of 15 amino acids. The CDR3 loop reads CSARAGFGIGSPLHF. The DNA for the CDR3 is TGCAGTGCTAGGGCAGGGTTCGGAATTGGATCACCCCTCCACTTT.

The chain employs TRBV30 and TRBJ1-1; a possible D gene is TRBD1 (6 bases). The germline CDR1 and CDR2 sequences are GTSNPN and SVGIG (reference sequence). Trimming left V 0 bases short and J 5 bases short, with 16 bases between. CDR3 length: 15 amino acids. CDR3 protein: CAWSVLDRRLTEAFF. CDR3 sequence (DNA): TGTGCCTGGAGTGTTTTGGACAGACGGTTGACTGAAGCTTTCTTT. Full variable domain (missing parts from reference TRBV30 and TRBJ1-1): SQTIHQWPATLVQPVGSPLSLECTVEGTSNPNLYWYRQAAGRGLQLLFYSVGIGQISSEVPQNLSASRPQDRQFILSSKKLLLSDSGFYLCAWSVLDRRLTEAFFGQGTRLTVV.

Concerning this clonotype itself: This could be a read error, since a much larger clone is one nucleotide away. The chain uses TRBV12-3 or TRBV12-4 and TRBJ2-2; a weak D match, TRBD2 (5 bases). This CDR3 has 13 residues. The CDR3 spells CASSQPWTGEPFF. The CDR3 region has the DNA TGTGCCAGCAGCCAACCCTGGACCGGGGAGCCGTTTTTT.

About this clonotype itself: A single base separates this from a much larger clone, so it may be a read error. The chain is built from TRBV4-2 and TRBJ2-1; D gene uncertain. This CDR3 has 13 residues. The germline CDR1 and CDR2 sequences are LGHNA and YNFKEQ. The V end was cut by 0 bases, the J end by 5 bases, with 5 bases between. CDR3 DNA: TGTGCCAGCAGCCAAGAAAGGGACAATGAGCAGTTCTTC. Its translation: CASSQERDNEQFF.

There are a few counts of this clonotype. The CDR3 region is CASSPGGTRETQYF. The DNA for the CDR3 is TGTGCCAGCTCACCAGGGGGGACTCGAGAGACCCAGTACTTC. The V gene is TRBV18, the J gene TRBJ2-5; D is possibly TRBD2 (6 bases). Germline V CDR1 and CDR2: KGHSH, LQKENI. V lost 2 bases, J lost 4 bases, and 11 bases lay in between. CDR3 length: 14 residues. The variable domain in full, completed from reference TRBV18 and TRBJ2-5, reads NAGVMQNPRHLVRRRGQEARLRCSPMKGHSHVYWYRQLPEEGLKFMVYLQKENIIDESGMPKERFSAEFPKEGPSILRIQQVVRGDSAAYFCASSPGGTRETQYFGPGTRLLVL.

This chain joins TRBV2 and TRBJ1-1; 12 bases are a match to TRBD1. The V and J ends lost 6 bases and 4 bases, in that order; junction bases with no gene match: 9. This CDR3 has 16 residues. Per the germline V gene, CDR1 is SNHLY and CDR2 is FYNNEI. The CDR3 nucleotides are TGTGCCAGCAGAGTTCCGGGACAGGGGGCAGTCACTGAAGCTTTCTTT. Protein product: CASRVPGQGAVTEAFF.

The sample holds many counts of this clonotype. At one of its ends the junction is not consistent with the germline gene, which may arise from a read error. The chain joins TRBV9 to TRBJ2-5; D is undetermined. This CDR3 has 11 amino acids. Per germline, CDR1 SGDLS and CDR2 YYNGEE. CDR3 in amino acids: CASSVEETQYF. The CDR3 DNA follows: TGCGCCAGCAGCGTGGAGGAGACCCAGTACTTC.

About this clonotype: One base away lies a much larger clone, so this may be a sequencing read error. The genes are TRBV5-1 and TRBJ2-1; 7 bases agree with TRBD2. Germline lookup yields CDR1 SGHRS and CDR2 YFSETQ. This CDR3 has 17 residues. The chain's CDR3 is CAGSWGGPSFSYNEQFF. The CDR3 region has the DNA TGCGCCGGCAGCTGGGGGGGACCGTCGTTTTCCTACAATGAGCAGTTCTTC.

This clonotype has more than one count but fewer than ten. This chain uses TRBV6-2 or TRBV6-3 with TRBJ1-1; 7 bases match TRBD1. The V segment lost 6 bases and the J segment 9 bases; nucleotides outside the gene matches: 13. CDR3 size: 14 residues. CDR1 MNHEY and CDR2 SVGEGT come from the germline V gene. The CDR3 region is CASSRDSMSTKAFF. CDR3 bases: TGTGCCAGCAGCAGGGACAGTATGAGTACGAAAGCTTTCTTT.

V usage is TRBV5-1 and J usage is TRBJ2-5; D is undetermined. V was trimmed by 0 bases and J by 5 bases, leaving 14 bases between them. The CDR3 is 15 residues long. CDR1 SGHRS and CDR2 YFSETQ come from the germline V gene. As DNA, the CDR3 is TGCGCCAGCAGCTTGGAGGGCGGTTCCGCGGAGACCCAGTACTTC. Translation gives CASSLEGGSAETQYF.

Ten or more counts support this clonotype. This chain joins TRBV12-3 or TRBV12-4 and TRBJ2-1; possibly TRBD2 for D (5 bases). V was shortened by 6 bases and J by 0 bases, with 12 bases between the two germline ends. The CDR3 length is 15 residues. The CDR3 loop reads CASRSGADSYNEQFF. The CDR3 DNA sequence: TGTGCCAGCAGAAGCGGTGCGGACTCCTACAATGAGCAGTTCTTC.

This clonotype came up many times. The chain links TRBV5-1 to TRBJ2-3, with TRBD1 matching over 8 bases. V lost 4 bases to trimming and J lost 4 bases; unmatched junction nucleotides: 17. The length of the CDR3 is 18 residues. Germline CDR1 is SGHRS and CDR2 is YFSETQ. The DNA of the CDR3 is TGCGCCAGCAGCGGCGACAGGGGTCTATTGGGATCATCAGATACGCAGTATTTT. Translation: CASSGDRGLLGSSDTQYF.

This rearrangement joins TRBV10-3 to TRBJ2-1; TRBD1 matches at 10 bases. The J call could be wrong; TRBJ2-7 is a better fit for the DNA end. This CDR3 has 16 amino acids. CDR1 is ENHRY and CDR2 is SYGVKD in the germline V gene. CDR3 coding DNA: TGTGCCATCAGTGAGGGGACAGGGGACGCATACAATGAGCAGTACTTC. It codes for CAISEGTGDAYNEQYF.

This clonotype was counted at least ten times. The rearrangement joins TRBV7-2 to TRBJ2-7; maybe TRBD1 (6 bases). The CDR3 totals 15 residues. The V end lost 2 bases, the J end lost 3 bases, and 14 bases lay between the germline ends. Germline V CDR1 and CDR2: SGHTA, FQGNSA. This CDR3 is CASSLRQALYYEQYF. CDR3 sequence (DNA): TGTGCCAGCAGCTTACGACAGGCCCTATACTACGAGCAGTACTTC.

This clonotype appeared many times. The chain has TRBV5-1 and TRBJ2-5; D tentatively fits TRBD1 or TRBD2 (5 bases each). The CDR3 contains 15 residues. Trimming cost V 4 bases and J 1 base, with 14 bases left between them. CDR1 is SGHRS, CDR2 YFSETQ, per germline. The CDR3 is CASSVVGPSQETQYF. As DNA, the CDR3 is TGCGCCAGCAGCGTGGTGGGACCGTCCCAAGAGACCCAGTACTTC.

This chain connects TRBV10-2 to TRBJ2-7; 7 bases match TRBD2. This CDR3 is built from 15 residues. Germline-derived CDR1 and CDR2 are WSHSY and SAAADI. V trimming: 7 bases; J trimming: 7 bases; junction bases outside the gene matches: 16. The CDR3 region is CASIPGTTWSDEQYF. In DNA form, the CDR3 reads TGCGCCAGCATCCCCGGGACTACCTGGTCTGATGAGCAGTACTTC.

The V and J genes are TRBV28 and TRBJ1-1; D not resolved. The CDR3 has 14 residues. Trimming cost V 7 bases and J 1 base, with 13 bases left between them. Germline assignment: CDR1 MDHEN and CDR2 SYDVKM. The CDR3 coding sequence is TGTGCCAGCACTCAACCCCCAGGGAACACTGAAGCTTTCTTT. It specifies CASTQPPGNTEAFF. Based on the CDR3 plus reference TRBV28 and TRBJ1-1, the full variable domain is DVKVTQSSRYLVKRTGEKVFLECVQDMDHENMFWYRQDPGLGLRLIYFSYDVKMKEKGDIPEGYSVSREKKERFSLILESASTNQTSMYLCASTQPPGNTEAFFGQGTRLTVV.

To note about this clonotype: Given a much more abundant clone one base away, this may be a read error. The CDR3 sequence is CSVVRLARVSSYNEQFF. In DNA, the CDR3 is TGCAGCGTTGTAAGACTAGCGAGAGTTAGCTCCTACAATGAGCAGTTCTTC. V and J are TRBV29-1 and TRBJ2-1; 8 bases line up with TRBD2. Trimming removed 4 bases from V and 0 bases from J; junction bases left unmatched: 11. CDR1 and CDR2 from the germline V gene are SQVTM and ANQGSEA. This CDR3 has 17 amino acids.

This clonotype appeared a single time. Given a much more abundant clone one base away, this may be a read error. The chain couples TRBV10-2 to TRBJ2-3; D possibly uses TRBD1 or TRBD2 (5 bases each). CDR3 length: 14 residues. Germline V lookup: CDR1 WSHSY, CDR2 SAAADI. The CDR3: CASSEPGLTNTPYF. As DNA, the CDR3 is TGCGCCAGCAGTGAGCCGGGGCTCACGAATACGCCGTATTTT.

Note on this clonotype: Just one base apart from a much larger clone, this may be a read error. V is TRBV4-2 and J is TRBJ2-7, with D possibly matching TRBD2 (5 bases). CDR3 size: 15 residues. Germline V lookup: CDR1 LGHNA, CDR2 YNFKEQ. As DNA, the CDR3 is TGTGCCGGCAGCCAAGTGACGGGGTCCTCCTACGAGCAGTACTTC. It is translated as CAGSQVTGSSYEQYF.

V usage is TRBV9 and J usage is TRBJ2-7; 8 bases agree with TRBD1. Per the germline V gene, CDR1 is SGDLS and CDR2 is YYNGEE. The CDR3 loop spans 14 amino acids. Trimming took 4 bases from V and 5 from J; bases not matched to a gene: 8. The DNA for the CDR3 is TGTGCCAGCAGCCGGACAGGGAGCTTCAACGAGCAGTACTTC. Its translation: CASSRTGSFNEQYF.

This clonotype was detected many times. The CDR3 region has the DNA TGCGCCAGCAGCTTGCGGCTTTTTACCACAGATACGCAGTATTTT. It specifies CASSLRLFTTDTQYF. The rearrangement links TRBV5-1 to TRBJ2-3; D is unresolved. V lost 1 base to trimming and J lost 2 bases, with 11 bases between them. This CDR3 has 15 residues. In germline, CDR1 is SGHRS, CDR2 YFSETQ.

Note on this clonotype: This sequence may be a read error, since a much larger clone differs from it by one base. V usage is TRBV29-1 and J usage is TRBJ2-2, with D perhaps TRBD1 (6 bases). The CDR3 runs 13 residues. CDR1 is SQVTM and CDR2 is ANQGSEA in the germline V gene. V shed 7 bases and J shed 0 bases, with 9 bases lying between them. The CDR3 protein is CSAGHPNTGELFF. The CDR3, as DNA: TGCAGCGCGGGACACCCGAACACCGGGGAGCTGTTTTTT.

A word on this clonotype: This sequence may be a read error, since a much larger clone differs from it by one base. This chain connects TRBV5-1 to TRBJ2-4, with a weak D call TRBD1 (6 bases). The CDR3 spans 14 residues. Trimming took 8 bases from V and 0 from J, leaving 12 bases between them. In germline, CDR1 is SGHRS, CDR2 YFSETQ. The CDR3 DNA sequence: TGCGCCAGTTGCGAAGGGGGAGCCAAAAACATTCAGTACTTC. This gives the protein CASCEGGAKNIQYF.

This clonotype was counted a few times. This clone may be a read error of a much larger clone one base away. The chain links TRBV6-1 to TRBJ2-1, with D hard to call. Germline CDR1 and CDR2: MNHNS and SASEGT. The CDR3 has 15 amino acids. V lost 5 bases and J 0 bases, leaving 11 bases between the germline ends. CDR3 loop: CASSSLLSSYNEQFF. The DNA of the CDR3 is TGTGCCAGCAGTTCGCTGCTTAGCTCCTACAATGAGCAGTTCTTC.

Concerning this clonotype: This may come from a read error, since a much larger clone is one base off. The chain joins TRBV11-1 to TRBJ2-1, with TRBD2 matching 7 bases. From germline, CDR1 is SGHAT and CDR2 FQDESV (reference sequence). With 5 bases clipped from V and 5 bases from J, the junction kept 9 bases outside the gene matches. This CDR3 has 15 residues. Here the CDR3 DNA reads TGTGCCAGCAGCCGACCCGGGACTACCCACAATGAGCAGTTCTTC. It specifies CASSRPGTTHNEQFF.

In its sample, this clonotype was seen a few times. This chain connects TRBV6-1 to TRBJ1-1, with D perhaps TRBD1 (6 bases). The CDR3 runs 12 residues. The V gene lost 6 bases and the J gene lost 4 bases, with 9 bases spanning the gap. CDR1 is MNHNS and CDR2 is SASEGT in the germline V gene. The chain's CDR3 is CASRDRPTEAFF. CDR3 DNA sequence: TGTGCCAGCAGGGACAGACCCACTGAAGCTTTCTTT.

This clonotype was observed a handful of times. The rearrangement links TRBV7-9 to TRBJ2-3, with D perhaps TRBD2 (5 bases). V lost 6 bases and J 2 bases, leaving 12 bases between the germline ends. Germline V lookup: CDR1 SEHNR, CDR2 FQNEAQ (reference sequence). This CDR3 comprises 14 residues. CDR3 amino acids: CASRERADTDTQYF. The CDR3 nucleotides are TGTGCCAGCAGGGAGAGGGCGGACACAGATACGCAGTATTTT.